The next 9 T cell receptor beta chains were all read from a single sample in a study of T cells in Graves' hyperthyroidism and ophthalmopathy. There were TCR beta CDR3 regions amplified from RNA transcripts. Researchers ran a first-round RT-PCR on the TCR CDR3 using the HTBI primer set. MiXCR was run by TCRdb on the multiplex PCR reads, yielding one entry per CDR3 protein. This sample yields about 410,000 distinct CDR3 sequences, of which roughly 15% are seen a single time; less than 15% belongs to the top ten. The sample consisted of blood. These receptors came from a man aged 18-30 years with Graves' ophthalmopathy.

In its sample, this clonotype was seen a few times. The gene calls are TRBV18 and TRBJ2-7; D possibly corresponds to TRBD1 (5 bases). The germline V gene has CDR1 KGHSH and CDR2 LQKENI. The CDR3 has 18 residues. Trimming shortened V by 5 bases and J by 2 bases, and 25 bases separated the two germline ends. The CDR3 bases are TGTGCCAGCTCATTTGGGGCTGGTGTTCCGTCAGTAACCTACGAGCAGTACTTC. This encodes CASSFGAGVPSVTYEQYF.

This clonotype was recorded many times. The V and J genes are TRBV3-1 and TRBJ2-3; D unclear. CDR1 and CDR2 from the germline V gene are LGHDT and YNNKEL (reference sequence). The CDR3 consists of 15 residues. The ends were cut back, 4 bases at V and 2 bases at J, with 13 bases in the middle. The CDR3 region has the DNA TGTGCCAGCAGCCTGTCAAGCGAGTACACAGATACGCAGTATTTT. It is translated as CASSLSSEYTDTQYF.

A few counts support this clonotype. The genes are TRBV29-1 and TRBJ2-3; D is unresolved. This CDR3 has 11 residues. V was shortened by 7 bases and J by 10 bases, with 15 bases between the two germline ends. Germline CDR1 and CDR2: SQVTM and ANQGSEA. The CDR3 loop is CSADTTGPQYF. CDR3 DNA: TGCAGCGCCGATACAACCGGGCCGCAGTATTTT.

The rearrangement uses TRBV5-1 and TRBJ2-1; 9 bases align to TRBD2. From germline, CDR1 is SGHRS and CDR2 YFSETQ. Losses at the gene ends were 2 bases for V and 13 bases for J; bases not matched to a gene: 1. The CDR3 is made up of 11 amino acids. CDR3 region: CASSFGTSQFF. CDR3 coding DNA: TGCGCCAGCAGCTTTGGGACTAGCCAGTTCTTC.

The gene calls are TRBV6-9 and TRBJ2-3; the match to TRBD2 covers 8 bases. Germline V gene data show CDR1 as MNHGY and CDR2 as SVAAGI. The CDR3 spans 15 residues. V lost 3 bases, J lost 4 bases, and 6 bases stayed unmatched. The CDR3 here is CASSYRYGGADTQYF. The CDR3 DNA is TGTGCCAGCAGTTACCGATACGGGGGGGCAGATACGCAGTATTTT.

The sample holds a few counts of this clonotype. The chain combines TRBV7-9 with TRBJ2-7; TRBD2 aligns across 7 bases. Trimming cost V 6 bases and J 1 base; bases outside gene matches: 3. Germline lookup yields CDR1 SEHNR and CDR2 FQNEAQ (reference sequence). This CDR3 region has 13 residues. The CDR3 here is CASRMGGSYEQYF. In nucleotides, the CDR3 is TGTGCCAGCAGGATGGGGGGGTCCTACGAGCAGTACTTC.

This clonotype was counted ten times or more. The V gene is TRBV7-9, the J gene TRBJ2-7, with D tentatively TRBD2 (6 bases). Trimming took 4 bases from V and 2 from J, leaving 15 bases between them. CDR1 is SEHNR, CDR2 FQNEAQ, per germline (reference sequence). CDR3 size: 15 residues. The CDR3 sequence: CASSSTGTDAYEQYF. The CDR3 DNA sequence: TGTGCCAGCAGCTCAACCGGGACTGACGCCTACGAGCAGTACTTC.

V gene TRBV5-1 combines with J gene TRBJ2-3; D may be TRBD2 (5 bases). Per the germline V gene, CDR1 is SGHRS and CDR2 is YFSETQ. V lost 0 bases and J lost 0, with 11 bases in between. The CDR3 contains 16 residues. CDR3 region: CASSLAFGVSTDTQYF. The DNA for the CDR3 is TGCGCCAGCAGCTTGGCTTTCGGGGTGAGCACAGATACGCAGTATTTT. Full variable domain (outside the CDR3, taken from reference TRBV5-1 and TRBJ2-3): KAGVTQTPRYLIKTRGQQVTLSCSPISGHRSVSWYQQTPGQGLQFLFEYFSETQRNKGNFPGRFSGRQFSNSRSEMNVSTLELGDSALYLCASSLAFGVSTDTQYFGPGTRLTVL.

This clonotype was counted at least ten times. V gene TRBV5-1 combines with J gene TRBJ2-7; 12 bases fit TRBD1. Germline CDR1 SGHRS, CDR2 YFSETQ. The CDR3 has 14 residues. The J segment lost 5 bases and the V segment lost 5 bases, leaving 5 bases of the junction unmatched. The CDR3 loop reads CASRAGQGANEQYF. The CDR3 DNA reads TGCGCCAGCAGAGCGGGACAGGGGGCGAACGAGCAGTACTTC. Full variable domain (outside the CDR3, taken from reference TRBV5-1 and TRBJ2-7): KAGVTQTPRYLIKTRGQQVTLSCSPISGHRSVSWYQQTPGQGLQFLFEYFSETQRNKGNFPGRFSGRQFSNSRSEMNVSTLELGDSALYLCASRAGQGANEQYFGPGTRLTVT.